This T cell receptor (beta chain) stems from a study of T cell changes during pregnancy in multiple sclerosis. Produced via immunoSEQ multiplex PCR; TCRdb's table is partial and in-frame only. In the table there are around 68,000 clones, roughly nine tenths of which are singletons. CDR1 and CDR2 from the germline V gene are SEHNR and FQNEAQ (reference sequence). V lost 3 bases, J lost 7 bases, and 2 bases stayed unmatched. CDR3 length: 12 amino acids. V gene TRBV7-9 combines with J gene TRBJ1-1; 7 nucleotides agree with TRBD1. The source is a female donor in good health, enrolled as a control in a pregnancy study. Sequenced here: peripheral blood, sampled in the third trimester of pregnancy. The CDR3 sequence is CASSLDRIEAFF. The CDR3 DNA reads TGTGCCAGCAGCTTGGACAGGATTGAAGCTTTCTTT.